This TCR beta chain was captured in a study of lymphopenia after photon versus proton radiotherapy. Study-wide findings and caveats: Photon-treated patients lost naive T cells and TCR diversity; proton-treated stayed stable.

The protocol was immunoSEQ multiplex PCR, while the TCRdb copy is restricted to in-frame clones and leaves out a portion. The table lists more than 15,000 clones, approximately 84% of them singletons. Details on this clone: Its antigen is not identified.

Here the sequenced sample was peripheral blood, taken from a patient treated with proton-based radiotherapy. The clonotype comes from a man between 65 and 85 years old with pancreatic cancer.

CDR3 bases: TGTGCCAGCAGCGCATATCTCGGTGTCCAAGAGACCCAGTACTTC. It codes for CASSAYLGVQETQYF. The V and J genes are TRBV9 and TRBJ2-5; D gene ambiguous. The V and J ends lost 3 bases and 1 base respectively, with 13 bases between them. Germline CDR1 is SGDLS and CDR2 is YYNGEE. The CDR3 is 15 amino acids.